Given below is one TCR beta chain in context. The target antigen is unknown. This sample is drawn from a study of cytomegalovirus exposure and HLA in healthy donors. Points from the study as a whole: It was taken for granted in presence/absence analyses that sequencing depth across donors was roughly uniform. Generally TCR sequences proved uncommon, though certain public TCRs appeared in numerous donors. There were a few CMV-associated chains whose specificity for CMV antigens was confirmed in vitro. Listed as cytomegalovirus-associated were over 150 TCR beta chains.

The PCR was carried out with 60 Vbeta primers and 13 Jbeta primers. This table comes from immunoSEQ multiplex PCR, and its TCRdb copy is limited to in-frame clones, with some not included. The record lists about 140,000 clones, of which the ten most abundant hold 2.2%. Germline CDR1 MNHEY, CDR2 SVGAGI. V shed 3 bases and J 7 bases; nucleotides not matched to a gene: 8. The CDR3 spans 15 residues. The receptor comes from a woman aged 18-30 years in good health and CMV-seronegative. Sequencing was carried out using PBMCs. The chain uses TRBV6-5 and TRBJ1-2; 10 nucleotides agree with TRBD1. DNA of the CDR3: TGTGCCAGCAGTTATATCAGACAGGGGGCAAGTGGCTACACCTTC. Protein sequence: CASSYIRQGASGYTF.